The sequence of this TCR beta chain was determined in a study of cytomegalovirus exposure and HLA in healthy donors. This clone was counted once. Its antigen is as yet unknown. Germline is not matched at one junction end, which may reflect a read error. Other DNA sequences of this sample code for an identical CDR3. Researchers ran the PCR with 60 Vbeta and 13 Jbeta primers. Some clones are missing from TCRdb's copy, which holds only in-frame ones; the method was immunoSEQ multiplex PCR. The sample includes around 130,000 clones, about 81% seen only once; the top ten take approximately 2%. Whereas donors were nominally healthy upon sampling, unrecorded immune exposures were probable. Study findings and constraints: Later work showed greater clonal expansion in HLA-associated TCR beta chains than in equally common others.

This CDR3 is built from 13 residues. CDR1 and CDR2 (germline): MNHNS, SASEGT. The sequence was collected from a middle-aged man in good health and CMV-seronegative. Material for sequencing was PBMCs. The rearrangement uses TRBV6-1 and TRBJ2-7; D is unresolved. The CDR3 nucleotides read TGTGCCAGCAGTGAAGTAACCCTATACGAGCAATACTTC. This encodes CASSEVTLYEQYF.